These 13 T cell receptor beta chains were all obtained from the same sample, sequenced in a study of shared clonotypes between healthy human individuals. Here immunoSEQ multiplex PCR was the method, and the copy in TCRdb shows in-frame clones only, minus some. The sample shows 850,000 to 1,200,000 clones, roughly 70% of them seen only once. Sequencing was carried out using memory CD4+ T cells sorted from blood. Subset described: CD45RA-negative fraction. The receptors were sampled from a man younger than 30 in good health.

This CDR3 is CASSTGQGAGFEAFF. The CDR3, as DNA: TGCGCCAGCAGCACAGGACAGGGGGCGGGTTTCGAAGCTTTCTTT. The rearrangement joins TRBV4-3 to TRBJ1-1, with 11 bases fitting TRBD1. The CDR3 has 15 residues. The germline CDR1 and CDR2 sequences are LGHNA and YSLEER. With 5 bases clipped from V and 8 bases from J, the junction kept 10 bases outside the gene matches.

This CDR3 is CASSSDRKGALTQPPLHF. CDR3 DNA sequence: TGTGCCAGCAGCTCCGACAGGAAAGGGGCCCTTACCCAACCACCCCTCCACTTT. V gene TRBV11-3 combines with J gene TRBJ1-6, with a tentative D call TRBD1 (6 bases). Germline V lookup: CDR1 SGHNT, CDR2 YENEEA. This CDR3 spans 18 amino acids. Trimming removed 4 bases from V and 11 bases from J, with 27 bases in between.

This rearrangement joins TRBV11-2 to TRBJ1-3; D possibly corresponds to TRBD1 (6 bases). Trimming shortened V by 1 base and J by 3 bases, and 13 bases separated the two germline ends. Germline values: CDR1 SGHAT, CDR2 FQNNGV. The CDR3 extends over 16 amino acids. The CDR3 coding sequence is TGTGCCAGCAGCTTAGTTGTCGGCAGGGGTGGAAACACCATATATTTT. Translating it yields CASSLVVGRGGNTIYF.

This clone was recorded only once. The chain uses TRBV11-2 and TRBJ2-7; TRBD1 matches at 11 bases. Germline V CDR1 and CDR2: SGHAT, FQNNGV. V lost 2 bases, J lost 3 bases, and 6 bases stayed unmatched. This CDR3 has 16 amino acids. CDR3 region: CASSLSFGTGGYEQYF. The DNA for the CDR3 is TGTGCCAGCAGCTTATCTTTTGGGACAGGGGGCTACGAGCAGTACTTC.

This chain connects TRBV6-6 to TRBJ2-3, with 7 bases lining up with TRBD2. This CDR3 spans 15 amino acids. Germline loops: CDR1 MNHNY, CDR2 SVGAGI (reference sequence). Trimming at V came to 7 bases and at J to 1 base, leaving 8 bases not matched to a gene. The CDR3, as DNA: TGTGCCAGCAAGCCTCGGGCGGGGGGCACAGATACGCAGTATTTT. Translation: CASKPRAGGTDTQYF.

The rearrangement joins TRBV30 to TRBJ2-7, with D perhaps TRBD1 or TRBD2 (5 bases each). This CDR3 is built from 14 residues. V lost 1 base to trimming and J lost 6 bases, with 16 bases between them. CDR1 and CDR2 from the germline V gene are GTSNPN and SVGIG (reference sequence). CDR3 bases: TGTGCCTGGAGTGAGGGGCCGGAGGAACCCGAGCAGTACTTC. Its protein is CAWSEGPEEPEQYF.

The table lists this clone with a few counts. This chain joins TRBV18 and TRBJ2-5, with TRBD1 matching over 8 bases. CDR3 size: 16 residues. The V gene's germline CDR1 is KGHSH and CDR2 LQKENI. Trimming cost V 4 bases and J 5 bases; bases outside gene matches: 12. The CDR3 is CASSRGFGTGGETQYF. CDR3 in DNA: TGTGCCAGCTCACGGGGATTCGGGACAGGAGGGGAGACCCAGTACTTC.

The V and J genes are TRBV28 and TRBJ2-7; possibly TRBD2 for D (5 bases). Trimming cost V 4 bases and J 6 bases, with 22 bases left between them. The CDR3 length is 16 residues. Germline values: CDR1 MDHEN, CDR2 SYDVKM. CDR3 DNA: TGTGCCAGCAGTTCAAGGACGGGGATGGGGTTTCGCGAGCAGTACTTC. Translated: CASSSRTGMGFREQYF.

This chain uses TRBV5-6 with TRBJ2-2, with D maybe TRBD1 (6 bases). Trimming stripped 3 bases from V and 6 bases from J, with 9 bases between. The CDR3 is 13 amino acids. Germline CDR1 is SGHDT and CDR2 is YYEEEE. The CDR3 region has the DNA TGTGCCAGCAGCTCGGACAGCGCCGGGGAGCTGTTTTTT. Translated, it gives CASSSDSAGELFF.

The genes are TRBV4-3 and TRBJ2-6, with unresolved D. Between the trimmed V and J ends, which lost 4 bases and 0 bases, there was a span of 7 bases. The CDR3 sequence is 15 residues long. Per germline, CDR1 LGHNA and CDR2 YSLEER. Here the CDR3 reads CASSPMISGANVLTF. In DNA form, the CDR3 reads TGCGCCAGCAGCCCGATGATCTCTGGGGCCAACGTCCTGACTTTC.

The gene calls are TRBV7-6 and TRBJ2-5; 10 bases line up with TRBD1. Trimming at V came to 3 bases and at J to 3 bases, leaving 4 bases not matched to a gene. Germline V CDR1 and CDR2: SGHVS, FNYEAQ. The CDR3 is 15 amino acids. The CDR3 nucleotides read TGTGCCAGCAGCTTGGGACAGGGGCTTAAAGAGACCCAGTACTTC. Amino acid sequence: CASSLGQGLKETQYF.

The CDR3 DNA reads TGTGCCAGCAGCCTTAGCGGGACACAAGAGACCCAGTACTTC. It translates to CASSLSGTQETQYF. V usage is TRBV11-3 and J usage is TRBJ2-5; 8 positions match TRBD2. J lost 2 bases, V lost 5 bases, and 4 bases had no gene match. CDR1 and CDR2 (germline): SGHNT, YENEEA. The CDR3 is 14 amino acids.

The chain links TRBV19 to TRBJ1-2, with a possible D match to TRBD1 (5 bases). Deletions cut 3 bases from V and 5 bases from J, with 22 bases between. The CDR3 is made up of 17 amino acids. Germline V gives CDR1 LNHDA, CDR2 SQIVND (reference sequence). CDR3 sequence: CASSMPRLQGELYGYTF. Here the CDR3 DNA reads TGTGCCAGTAGTATGCCTCGGCTGCAGGGTGAACTTTATGGCTACACCTTC.